A single sample is the source of the 11 T cell receptor beta chains below, sequenced in a study of tumor-infiltrating lymphocytes in primary liver carcinoma. Synthesis of TCR beta cDNA was carried out from about 540 ng total RNA with a constant-region primer. A slightly modified ARM-PCR protocol with three nested multiplex PCR rounds produced these TCR beta libraries. Two initial PCR rounds of around 10 cycles each paired TRBV1-TRBV30 forward primers with a C-beta reverse primer. A single record per CDR3 protein comes from TCRdb applying MiXCR to the multiplex PCR reads. The profile shows roughly 80,000 distinct CDR3 sequences, approximately 69% of them singletons. From about 20-30 mg of unsorted bulk tissue, DNA and RNA were co-extracted together. Specimen: tumor-adjacent normal liver tissue. The receptors stem from a man aged 40-49 years with primary liver carcinoma and hepatitis B virus infection.

In regard to this clonotype: The junction differs from germline at one of its ends, possibly a read error. The chain carries TRBV7-9 and TRBJ2-2; possibly TRBD2 for D (6 bases). The CDR3 loop spans 16 amino acids. Germline V gene lookup returns CDR1 SEHNR and CDR2 FQNEAQ (reference sequence). In DNA form, the CDR3 reads TGTGCCAGCTGCTTAACCGGGAGCAGTGACACCGGGGAGCTGTTTTTT. Its translation: CASCLTGSSDTGELFF.

Points on this clonotype: The junction shows a germline mismatch at one end, possibly a read error. This chain links TRBV6-5 with TRBJ2-3; tentatively, D is TRBD1 or TRBD2 (5 bases each). The germline gives CDR1 MNHEY, CDR2 SVGAGI. The CDR3 consists of 17 residues. The CDR3: CASSFRGQPRGPDTHYF. CDR3 coding DNA: TGTGCCAGCAGTTTCCGCGGGCAGCCGAGGGGCCCAGATACGCACTATTTT.

This clonotype showed up many times. The chain is built from TRBV5-1 and TRBJ2-7, with 13 bases fitting TRBD2. Trimming cost V 4 bases and J 2 bases; bases outside gene matches: 3. The CDR3 contains 15 residues. The V gene's germline CDR1 is SGHRS and CDR2 YFSETQ. CDR3 DNA sequence: TGCGCCAGCAGCGCGGGACTAGCGGGACCCTACGAGCAGTACTTC. This codes for CASSAGLAGPYEQYF.

Turning to this clonotype: One junction end disagrees with the germline gene, perhaps due to a read error. The chain has TRBV12-3 or TRBV12-4 and TRBJ2-3, with D uncertain. The CDR3 is made up of 12 amino acids. CDR3 region: CASSFITDAQYF. Written as DNA, the CDR3 is TGTGCCAGCAGTTTTATCACAGATGCGCAATATTTT.

About this clonotype itself: A much larger clone sits a single nucleotide away, making a read error possible. The gene calls are TRBV30 and TRBJ2-7, with D perhaps TRBD2 (7 bases). Germline V gives CDR1 GTSNPN, CDR2 SVGIG (reference sequence). Trimming removed 1 base from V and 0 bases from J, with 10 bases in between. This CDR3 contains 14 residues. CDR3 region: CAWSGGGDSYEQYF. DNA of the CDR3: TGTGCCTGGAGTGGGGGGGGCGACTCCTACGAGCAGTACTTC.

Regarding this clonotype: At one end, the junction sequence differs from germline, possibly due to a read error. J is TRBJ2-7 and V is TRBV11-1; maybe TRBD2 (6 bases). The CDR3 covers 12 residues. Looked up from germline, CDR1 is SGHAT and CDR2 is FQDESV (reference sequence). The CDR3 sequence: CASRDWPYEQYF. The CDR3 nucleotides are TGTGCCAGTAGGGACTGGCCCTACGAGCAATACTTC. Looking up the rest from reference TRBV11-1 and TRBJ2-7 gives the full variable domain: EAEVAQSPRYKITEKSQAVAFWCDPISGHATLYWYRQILGQGPELLVQFQDESVVDDSQLPKDRFSAERLKGVDSTLKIQPAELGDSAMYLCASRDWPYEQYFGPGTRLTVT.

Note on this clonotype: Because it lacks the conserved phenylalanine or tryptophan at the end, this CDR3 is likely a read error. V and J are TRBV29-1 and TRBJ1-1; D possibly corresponds to TRBD1 (5 bases). This CDR3 is built from 13 residues. Germline CDR1 is SQVTM and CDR2 is ANQGSEA. Here the CDR3 reads CTVRGWDSTEAFL. In DNA form, the CDR3 reads TGCACCGTCAGAGGGTGGGACTCCACTGAAGCTTTCCTC.

J is TRBJ2-7 and V is TRBV29-1; D might be TRBD1 (5 bases). This CDR3 is built from 12 residues. Germline values: CDR1 SQVTM, CDR2 ANQGSEA. The germline V and J ends were trimmed by 6 bases and 5 bases, with 14 bases remaining between them. The CDR3 bases are TGCAGCGTGCTGACAGTGGCCCACGAGCAGTACTTC. Translating it yields CSVLTVAHEQYF.

This clonotype was observed a handful of times. V usage is TRBV2 and J usage is TRBJ2-4; 7 nucleotides line up with TRBD2. The CDR3 contains 16 residues. Germline values: CDR1 SNHLY, CDR2 FYNNEI. The V segment lost 8 bases and the J segment 2 bases; nucleotides outside the gene matches: 12. CDR3: CASAFTGGGSKNIQYF. In DNA, the CDR3 is TGTGCCAGCGCCTTCACTGGGGGGGGGTCCAAAAACATTCAGTACTTC.

This clonotype was counted between two and nine times. This chain links TRBV10-3 with TRBJ1-6; D not resolved. V shed 6 bases and J shed 7 bases, with 10 bases lying between them. Germline assignment: CDR1 ENHRY and CDR2 SYGVKD. The CDR3 loop spans 13 amino acids. CDR3 nucleotide sequence: TGTGCCATCAGGGACTCCCTAAATTCACCCCTCCACTTT. Amino acids: CAIRDSLNSPLHF.

This clonotype has only a few counts. This could be a read error, since a much larger clone is one nucleotide away. The V gene is TRBV13, the J gene TRBJ1-4; no reliable D call. Trimming took off 8 bases at V and 13 bases at J, with 17 bases between the two ends. This CDR3 is 12 amino acids long. Germline V CDR1 and CDR2: PRHDT, FYEKMQ (reference sequence). DNA for the CDR3: TGTGCCAGCGGCCTCGAGGGAGAGAGACTGTTTTTT. Translated: CASGLEGERLFF.